The 28 T cell receptor beta chains presented below share a single source sample, sequenced in a study of OX40 agonist ivuxolimab in advanced cancers. Repertoires were generated with immunoSEQ multiplex PCR, while TCRdb's copy carries only in-frame clones and drops some. The sample has tens of thousands of clones, about 83% seen once. The source was CD4+ or CD8+ T cells sorted from blood, collected in a trial of the OX40 agonist ivuxolimab. All receptors come from an adult with an advanced solid tumor such as melanoma, head and neck, liver or kidney cancer.

The chain joins TRBV7-2 to TRBJ2-1; D perhaps matches TRBD2 (6 bases). Trimming left V 3 bases short and J 9 bases short, with 9 bases between. Germline V gene lookup returns CDR1 SGHTA and CDR2 FQGNSA. This CDR3 is 12 amino acids long. DNA for the CDR3: TGTGCCAGCAGCTTGGGACTGACTGAGCAGTTCTTC. This sequence encodes CASSLGLTEQFF. Together with reference TRBV7-2 and TRBJ2-1, the CDR3 gives the full variable domain: GAGVSQSPSNKVTEKGKDVELRCDPISGHTALYWYRQSLGQGLEFLIYFQGNSAPDKSGLPSDRFSAERTGGSVSTLTIQRTQQEDSAVYLCASSLGLTEQFFGPGTRLTVL.

The chain employs TRBV19 and TRBJ1-2; 7 nucleotides agree with TRBD1. The CDR3 sequence is 16 residues long. V dropped 10 bases and J dropped 1; count of bases not matched to a gene: 15. Per germline, CDR1 LNHDA and CDR2 SQIVND (reference sequence). CDR3: CATQGGAWALNYGYTF. CDR3 sequence (DNA): TGTGCCACGCAGGGGGGCGCTTGGGCCCTTAACTATGGCTACACCTTC.

In nucleotides, the CDR3 is TGCAGCGTTGGCGGGGGTCGGACTGCTAACTATGGCTACACCTTC. It specifies CSVGGGRTANYGYTF. The chain is built from TRBV29-1 and TRBJ1-2; possible D gene TRBD1, 5 bases. This CDR3 region has 15 residues. Germline V gene lookup returns CDR1 SQVTM and CDR2 ANQGSEA. The germline V and J ends were trimmed by 4 bases and 0 bases, with 15 bases remaining between them. Variable domain in full (rest from reference TRBV29-1 and TRBJ1-2): SAVISQKPSRDICQRGTSLTIQCQVDSQVTMMFWYRQQPGQSLTLIATANQGSEATYESGFVIDKFPISRPNLTFSTLTVSNMSPEDSSIYLCSVGGGRTANYGYTFGSGTRLTVV.

This chain's CDR3 is CASSLDRLNTEAFF. The CDR3 coding sequence is TGTGCCAGCAGCCTAGACCGATTGAACACTGAAGCTTTCTTT. The chain couples TRBV6-5 to TRBJ1-1; D call uncertain. Trimming took off 6 bases at V and 0 bases at J, with 11 bases between the two ends. The CDR3 is 14 residues long. Germline V gene sequence: CDR1 MNHEY, CDR2 SVGAGI.

The chain joins TRBV9 to TRBJ1-1, with D unclear. V dropped 0 bases and J dropped 0 bases, with 6 bases sitting between them. The CDR3 contains 14 residues. Looked up from germline, CDR1 is SGDLS and CDR2 is YYNGEE. DNA of the CDR3: TGTGCCAGCAGCGTAGGGCAGGTGAACACTGAAGCTTTCTTT. This translates into CASSVGQVNTEAFF.

This clone was seen a handful of times. The rearrangement uses TRBV6-6 and TRBJ1-2; perhaps TRBD1 as D (6 bases). Per the germline V gene, CDR1 is MNHNY and CDR2 is SVGAGI (reference sequence). The V gene lost 5 bases and the J gene lost 8 bases, with 12 bases spanning the gap. The length of the CDR3 is 12 residues. The CDR3 protein is CASSPHGGGYTF. For the CDR3, the DNA is TGTGCCAGCAGTCCCCACGGGGGCGGCTACACCTTC.

As DNA, the CDR3 is TGTGCCAGCAGTGGGACTAGCGGGGGGGCCAATGAGCAGTTCTTC. Residues: CASSGTSGGANEQFF. The rearrangement joins TRBV7-2 to TRBJ2-1; 16 bases match TRBD2. CDR1 is SGHTA and CDR2 is FQGNSA in the germline V gene. Trimming removed 6 bases from V and 6 bases from J; junction bases left unmatched: 2. The CDR3 extends over 15 amino acids.

The rearrangement joins TRBV15 to TRBJ1-1; D perhaps matches TRBD1 (5 bases). Trimming removed 3 bases from V and 6 bases from J, with 14 bases in between. The CDR3 consists of 14 residues. The germline gives CDR1 LNHNV, CDR2 YYDKDF (reference sequence). This CDR3 reads CATSSRRDSPEAFF. CDR3 in DNA: TGTGCCACCAGCAGCCGCAGGGATTCGCCTGAAGCTTTCTTT.

This clone has just one count. A junction boundary mismatches the germline segment, possibly from a read error. The chain carries TRBV2 and TRBJ2-5; 7 bases fit TRBD1. The germline CDR1 and CDR2 sequences are SNHLY and FYNNEI. The CDR3 has 18 amino acids. Here the CDR3 DNA reads TGTGCCAGCGTCGACTTGGGGACAGCCGGCCCCTGGCGAGAGACCCGGTACTTC. This codes for CASVDLGTAGPWRETRYF.

About this clone: The junction departs from germline at one end; a sequencing error may be responsible. This rearrangement joins TRBV20-1 to TRBJ1-2; D is unresolved. This CDR3 spans 11 amino acids. Germline CDR1 and CDR2: DFQATT and SNEGSKA (reference sequence). This chain's CDR3 is CSAGLIDGYTF. The CDR3 nucleotides read TGCAGTGCCGGACTCATTGATGGTTACACCTTC.

This clone was seen a single time. The rearrangement joins TRBV19 to TRBJ2-7; the D is unclear. The germline CDR1 and CDR2 sequences are LNHDA and SQIVND (reference sequence). The V end was cut by 3 bases, the J end by 3 bases, with 9 bases between. This CDR3 has 13 amino acids. CDR3: CASSIGRSYEQYF. The CDR3 DNA follows: TGTGCCAGTAGTATTGGGCGGAGCTACGAGCAGTACTTC.

V and J are TRBV5-4 and TRBJ1-2; D is ambiguous. This CDR3 contains 12 residues. V lost 2 bases and J lost 5, with 7 bases in between. Germline V gene lookup returns CDR1 SGHNT and CDR2 YYREEE (reference sequence). CDR3 sequence (DNA): TGTGCCAGCAGCTTCGGTTCGTATGGCTACACCTTC. This translates into CASSFGSYGYTF.

The V and J genes are TRBV7-2 and TRBJ2-5, with 7 bases matching TRBD1. The V gene's germline CDR1 is SGHTA and CDR2 FQGNSA. The CDR3 contains 15 residues. Trimming removed 5 bases from V and 5 bases from J; junction bases left unmatched: 11. As DNA, the CDR3 is TGTGCCAGCAGCAAGTTACAGGGGATCTCCGAGACCCAGTACTTC. It codes for CASSKLQGISETQYF.

This chain links TRBV6-4 with TRBJ1-5, with 7 bases aligning to TRBD1. This CDR3 spans 15 amino acids. Trimming removed 3 bases from V and 3 bases from J; junction bases left unmatched: 5. Germline lookup yields CDR1 MRHNA and CDR2 SNTAGT. CDR3 nucleotides: TGTGCCAGCAGTGAGACCGGGACAGACAATCAGCCCCAGCATTTT. This translates into CASSETGTDNQPQHF.

The chain carries TRBV28 and TRBJ1-5; D may be TRBD1 (5 bases). Germline-derived CDR1 and CDR2 are MDHEN and SYDVKM. The CDR3 runs to 15 residues. Trimming took off 2 bases at V and 5 bases at J, with 13 bases between the two ends. Here the CDR3 reads CASSLNIRGYQPQHF. CDR3 nucleotides: TGTGCCAGCAGTTTAAACATCCGGGGCTATCAGCCCCAGCATTTT.

The chain employs TRBV30 and TRBJ1-4; D remains unclear. The germline V gene encodes CDR1 GTSNPN and CDR2 SVGIG (reference sequence). There are 15 residues in the CDR3. V was trimmed by 2 bases and J by 4 bases, leaving 14 bases between them. The CDR3 sequence is CAWSIGPALNEKLFF. The CDR3 DNA sequence: TGTGCCTGGAGTATTGGACCTGCCCTTAATGAAAAACTGTTTTTT. Combining the CDR3 with reference TRBV30 and TRBJ1-4 gives the whole variable domain SQTIHQWPATLVQPVGSPLSLECTVEGTSNPNLYWYRQAAGRGLQLLFYSVGIGQISSEVPQNLSASRPQDRQFILSSKKLLLSDSGFYLCAWSIGPALNEKLFFGSGTQLSVL.

The gene calls are TRBV5-1 and TRBJ2-6; TRBD1 matches 8 bases. The germline V gene has CDR1 SGHRS and CDR2 YFSETQ. The CDR3 has 16 residues. Losses at the gene ends were 3 bases for V and 2 bases for J; bases not matched to a gene: 4. The CDR3 DNA reads as TGCGCCAGCAGCTGGGGACAGGCAACTGGGGCCAACGTCCTGACTTTC. Encoded protein: CASSWGQATGANVLTF.

The V call is TRBV11-1, the J call TRBJ2-6; a weak D match, TRBD1 (6 bases). CDR1 SGHAT and CDR2 FQDESV come from the germline V gene (reference sequence). Trimming took 1 base from V and 1 from J, leaving 8 bases between them. This CDR3 is built from 16 residues. In DNA form, the CDR3 reads TGTGCCAGCAGCTTAGAGAGGGGGTCTGGGGCCAACGTCCTGACTTTC. As protein: CASSLERGSGANVLTF.

The rearrangement links TRBV7-2 to TRBJ1-6, with 9 bases matching TRBD1. The CDR3 is 14 amino acids. Germline V lookup: CDR1 SGHTA, CDR2 FQGNSA. V lost 4 bases, J lost 8 bases, and 3 bases stayed unmatched. CDR3 protein: CASSSRTGDSPLHF. The CDR3 DNA reads as TGTGCCAGCAGCTCTCGGACAGGGGATTCACCCCTCCACTTT. Full variable domain (outside the CDR3, taken from reference TRBV7-2 and TRBJ1-6): GAGVSQSPSNKVTEKGKDVELRCDPISGHTALYWYRQSLGQGLEFLIYFQGNSAPDKSGLPSDRFSAERTGGSVSTLTIQRTQQEDSAVYLCASSSRTGDSPLHFGNGTRLTVT.

The V call is TRBV30, the J call TRBJ1-2; D is uncertain. CDR1 is GTSNPN, CDR2 SVGIG, per germline (reference sequence). Trimming pared 0 bases from V and 6 bases from J, leaving 14 bases between. This CDR3 contains 14 residues. The CDR3 here is CAWSVPGSQDGYTF. CDR3 nucleotide sequence: TGTGCCTGGAGTGTACCGGGCAGTCAGGATGGCTACACCTTC.

The chain links TRBV19 to TRBJ1-5; 7 bases line up with TRBD1. The CDR3 length is 16 residues. V gave up 7 bases and J gave up 2 bases; unmatched junction bases: 11. The germline V gene has CDR1 LNHDA and CDR2 SQIVND (reference sequence). This CDR3 is CASTITTGAGNQPQHF. CDR3 DNA: TGTGCCAGTACCATAACCACAGGGGCTGGCAATCAGCCCCAGCATTTT.

The rearrangement links TRBV5-6 to TRBJ1-6; D not certain. V shed 0 bases and J shed 7 bases, with 8 bases lying between them. This CDR3 has 14 amino acids. Germline values: CDR1 SGHDT, CDR2 YYEEEE. CDR3 in DNA: TGTGCCAGCAGCTTGGCACCGACCAATTCACCCCTCCACTTT. Amino acids: CASSLAPTNSPLHF.

The chain uses TRBV11-2 and TRBJ1-3; possibly TRBD1 for D (6 bases). Germline V CDR1 and CDR2: SGHAT, FQNNGV. V lost 2 bases and J 4 bases, leaving 18 bases between the germline ends. The CDR3 is made up of 17 amino acids. The CDR3 DNA reads as TGTGCCAGCAGCTTAATCAGGGGACGGCAAACGGGAAACACCATATATTTT. This sequence encodes CASSLIRGRQTGNTIYF.

This clone was recorded only once. CDR3: CASSQDYRSGELFF. In DNA form, the CDR3 reads TGTGCCAGCAGCCAAGATTATCGAAGCGGGGAGCTGTTTTTT. The rearrangement joins TRBV14 to TRBJ2-2; no clear D gene. The V gene lost 0 bases and the J gene lost 7 bases, with 9 bases spanning the gap. CDR1 SGHDN and CDR2 FVKESK come from the germline V gene. There are 14 residues in the CDR3.

This chain connects TRBV19 to TRBJ2-7, with a weak D call TRBD1 (6 bases). Germline V CDR1 and CDR2: LNHDA, SQIVND (reference sequence). Trimming pared 4 bases from V and 5 bases from J, leaving 21 bases between. This CDR3 spans 16 amino acids. The CDR3 reads CASSNPRDRSGHEQYF. DNA for the CDR3: TGTGCCAGTAGTAACCCCCGCGACAGGTCAGGGCACGAGCAGTACTTC. Drawing the rest from reference TRBV19 and TRBJ2-7, the complete variable domain is DGGITQSPKYLFRKEGQNVTLSCEQNLNHDAMYWYRQDPGQGLRLIYYSQIVNDFQKGDIAEGYSVSREKKESFPLTVTSAQKNPTAFYLCASSNPRDRSGHEQYFGPGTRLTVT.

This clone was counted once. The V and J genes are TRBV5-1 and TRBJ1-5, with D tentatively TRBD1 (6 bases). The germline V gene encodes CDR1 SGHRS and CDR2 YFSETQ. V lost 4 bases, J lost 8 bases, and 19 bases lay in between. This CDR3 has 15 residues. CDR3 in amino acids: CASSPTSTGIEPQHF. The CDR3 coding sequence is TGCGCCAGCAGCCCTACTTCAACAGGGATAGAGCCCCAGCATTTT.

The chain joins TRBV7-2 to TRBJ2-6; no clear D gene. The CDR3 runs to 16 residues. The germline V and J ends were trimmed by 4 bases and 0 bases, with 10 bases remaining between them. In germline, CDR1 is SGHTA, CDR2 FQGNSA. CDR3 residues: CASSYVGGSGANVLTF. CDR3 coding DNA: TGTGCCAGCAGCTATGTGGGCGGCTCTGGGGCCAACGTCCTGACTTTC. Full variable domain (remainder filled in from reference TRBV7-2 and TRBJ2-6): GAGVSQSPSNKVTEKGKDVELRCDPISGHTALYWYRQSLGQGLEFLIYFQGNSAPDKSGLPSDRFSAERTGGSVSTLTIQRTQQEDSAVYLCASSYVGGSGANVLTFGAGSRLTVL.

This clone showed up just a few times. Other DNA sequences in the sample encode the same CDR3. The chain carries TRBV19 and TRBJ1-2; 8 bases line up with TRBD1. V was clipped by 6 bases and J by 1 base; unmatched bases: 4. Germline assignment: CDR1 LNHDA and CDR2 SQIVND (reference sequence). The CDR3 sequence is 14 residues long. The CDR3 protein is CASSSTGGNYGYTF. In nucleotides, the CDR3 is TGTGCCAGTAGCAGTACAGGGGGTAACTATGGCTACACCTTC.